A single sample gave rise to the 22 T cell receptor beta chains below, sequenced in a study of cytomegalovirus exposure and HLA in healthy donors. Primers: 60 Vbeta forward and 13 Jbeta reverse. Profiled with immunoSEQ multiplex PCR; TCRdb holds only in-frame clones, not every one. The sample holds over 45,000 clones. The source material was PBMCs. The receptors come from a woman between 40 and 55 years old in good health and CMV-seronegative.

The V call is TRBV6-5, the J call TRBJ1-1, with a tentative D call TRBD1 (5 bases). Germline CDR1 reads MNHEY; CDR2 reads SVGAGI. V was shortened by 2 bases and J by 4 bases, with 8 bases between the two germline ends. This CDR3 has 13 amino acids. This chain's CDR3 is CASSYGAGTEAFF. The CDR3 nucleotides are TGTGCCAGCAGTTACGGGGCAGGCACTGAAGCTTTCTTT.

Comments on this clone: The junction differs from germline at one of its ends, possibly a read error. The V call is TRBV5-1, the J call TRBJ2-5; a possible D gene is TRBD1 (8 bases). This CDR3 is built from 14 residues. Germline V gene sequence: CDR1 SGHRS, CDR2 YFSETQ. CDR3 region: CASSTHRGRENQYF. CDR3 DNA: TGCGCCAGCAGCACCCACAGGGGGAGGGAGAACCAGTACTTC.

The V and J genes are TRBV7-6 and TRBJ2-5; tentative D call: TRBD1 (5 bases). The CDR3 is 13 amino acids. The V gene's germline CDR1 is SGHVS and CDR2 FNYEAQ. V shed 5 bases and J shed 4 bases, with 11 bases lying between them. CDR3 protein: CASSGRVRETQYF. The CDR3, as DNA: TGTGCCAGCAGCGGCAGGGTTAGAGAGACCCAGTACTTC.

The gene calls are TRBV5-1 and TRBJ2-5, with a tentative D call TRBD1 (6 bases). The CDR3 consists of 15 residues. From germline, CDR1 is SGHRS and CDR2 YFSETQ. The V end was cut by 0 bases, the J end by 1 base, with 10 bases between. The CDR3 DNA reads as TGCGCCAGCAGCTTGGCCGGGACAAGCCAAGAGACCCAGTACTTC. Its protein is CASSLAGTSQETQYF.

The genes are TRBV6-6 and TRBJ1-1; TRBD1 aligns across 8 bases. Germline loops: CDR1 MNHNY, CDR2 SVGAGI (reference sequence). V lost 5 bases, J lost 1 base, and 6 bases stayed unmatched. This CDR3 spans 15 amino acids. CDR3: CASSQSDRGNTEAFF. As DNA, the CDR3 is TGTGCCAGCAGTCAGAGTGACAGGGGGAACACTGAAGCTTTCTTT.

The chain combines TRBV27 with TRBJ1-1; D is unclear. V lost 4 bases to trimming and J lost 1 base, with 7 bases between them. Germline assignment: CDR1 MNHEY and CDR2 SMNVEV (reference sequence). CDR3 length: 13 residues. CDR3 bases: TGTGCCAGCAGTTCTTTCCGGAACACTGAAGCTTTCTTT. It is translated as CASSSFRNTEAFF.

V usage is TRBV2 and J usage is TRBJ2-4, with a weak D call TRBD2 (6 bases). Germline V gene data show CDR1 as SNHLY and CDR2 as FYNNEI. This CDR3 has 17 residues. V lost 2 bases and J lost 4, with 18 bases in between. CDR3 sequence: CASSERGLGPAKNIQYF. The CDR3 DNA reads as TGTGCCAGCAGTGAACGGGGACTGGGGCCGGCTAAAAACATTCAGTACTTC.

This chain connects TRBV5-1 to TRBJ1-5, with D unresolved. The germline CDR1 and CDR2 sequences are SGHRS and YFSETQ. V lost 0 bases, J lost 1 base, and 8 bases lay in between. This CDR3 is 15 amino acids long. The CDR3 DNA reads TGCGCCAGCAGCTTGGAGGACTCAAGCAATCAGCCCCAGCATTTT. This translates into CASSLEDSSNQPQHF.

The V gene is TRBV6-1, the J gene TRBJ2-3, with D tentatively TRBD1 (6 bases). The V end lost 6 bases, the J end lost 4 bases, and 14 bases lay between the germline ends. The CDR3 loop spans 14 amino acids. The germline V gene has CDR1 MNHNS and CDR2 SASEGT. The CDR3 sequence: CASSRAGAADTQYF. The CDR3 DNA reads as TGTGCCAGCAGCCGAGCAGGGGCAGCAGATACGCAGTATTTT.

About this clone itself: The junction departs from the called germline gene at one end, perhaps through a read error. CDR3 sequence: CASSLQGENQYF. The CDR3 DNA reads TGTGCCAGCAGCTTACAGGGGGAGAACCAGTACTTC. This chain links TRBV5-4 with TRBJ2-5; 8 nucleotides agree with TRBD1. The CDR3 has 12 amino acids. The V gene's germline CDR1 is SGHNT and CDR2 YYREEE (reference sequence).

This chain links TRBV30 with TRBJ2-1; 10 nucleotides line up with TRBD1. The V gene's germline CDR1 is GTSNPN and CDR2 SVGIG (reference sequence). The CDR3 sequence is 14 residues long. The V gene end was trimmed by 4 bases and the J gene end by 3 bases; junction bases not matched to a gene: 3. CDR3 loop: CAWTDRGLYNEQFF. CDR3 in DNA: TGTGCCTGGACCGACAGGGGGCTCTACAATGAGCAGTTCTTC.

V and J are TRBV7-6 and TRBJ1-2; D is unclear. V lost 0 bases, J lost 4 bases, and 15 bases lay in between. In germline, CDR1 is SGHVS, CDR2 FNYEAQ. CDR3 size: 16 residues. Here the CDR3 DNA reads TGTGCCAGCAGCTTAGCTCCCTCCGGGAACTCCTATGGCTACACCTTC. It codes for CASSLAPSGNSYGYTF.

This chain uses TRBV5-1 with TRBJ2-5, with 9 bases identical to TRBD1. This CDR3 has 14 amino acids. Germline CDR1 reads SGHRS; CDR2 reads YFSETQ. The V segment lost 5 bases and the J segment 4 bases; nucleotides outside the gene matches: 6. The CDR3 nucleotides read TGCGCCAGCAGGGCTACAGGGGGCGTAGAGACCCAGTACTTC. It translates to CASRATGGVETQYF.

The chain couples TRBV7-2 to TRBJ2-3; D is unclear. The germline V gene has CDR1 SGHTA and CDR2 FQGNSA. The V end lost 5 bases, the J end lost 2 bases, and 8 bases lay between the germline ends. The CDR3 spans 13 residues. CDR3 coding DNA: TGTGCCAGCAGCGAAACAATCACAGATACGCAGTATTTT. Translating gives CASSETITDTQYF.

The V and J genes are TRBV7-2 and TRBJ1-6; 10 nucleotides line up with TRBD1. Trimming took 0 bases from V and 7 from J; bases not matched to a gene: 0. This CDR3 region has 15 residues. The germline CDR1 and CDR2 sequences are SGHTA and FQGNSA. CDR3 amino acids: CASSLATGGNSPLHF. The DNA for the CDR3 is TGTGCCAGCAGCTTAGCGACAGGGGGCAATTCACCCCTCCACTTT.

The chain recombines TRBV29-1 with TRBJ1-2; tentatively, D is TRBD1 (6 bases). Germline CDR1 reads SQVTM; CDR2 reads ANQGSEA. The CDR3 consists of 11 residues. V was trimmed by 3 bases and J by 13 bases, leaving 15 bases between them. CDR3 nucleotides: TGCAGCGTTGACCAATCGCAGGGGTCCACCTTC. It is translated as CSVDQSQGSTF.

The chain recombines TRBV13 with TRBJ1-1; 7 bases match TRBD1. CDR1 PRHDT and CDR2 FYEKMQ come from the germline V gene (reference sequence). J gave up 2 bases and V 5 bases, and 5 bases lay outside the gene matches. This CDR3 comprises 14 residues. Here the CDR3 DNA reads TGTGCCAGCAGCCCCCGACAGGGCAACACTGAAGCTTTCTTT. Residues: CASSPRQGNTEAFF.

The chain links TRBV19 to TRBJ1-2, with TRBD1 identical over 11 bases. The ends lost 7 bases at V and 7 bases at J; junction bases unmatched: 17. Germline-derived CDR1 and CDR2 are LNHDA and SQIVND (reference sequence). This CDR3 spans 17 amino acids. The CDR3 is CASTSRDRGKGIGGYTF. In nucleotides, the CDR3 is TGTGCCAGTACCAGCCGGGACAGGGGGAAGGGGATAGGTGGCTACACCTTC.

The V and J genes are TRBV13 and TRBJ1-1; D remains unclear. V lost 3 bases and J lost 12, with 14 bases in between. CDR3 length: 12 amino acids. Per germline, CDR1 PRHDT and CDR2 FYEKMQ (reference sequence). The CDR3 bases are TGTGCCAGCAGCTTGGCTGAGGGCGCGCCTTTCTTT. Its protein is CASSLAEGAPFF.

The chain links TRBV5-1 to TRBJ2-1; possible D gene TRBD1, 6 bases. The CDR3 spans 13 residues. CDR1 is SGHRS and CDR2 is YFSETQ in the germline V gene. V gave up 8 bases and J gave up 8 bases, with 17 bases separating them. CDR3 DNA: TGCGCCAGTTACCTAGGGGGTTACGATGAGCAGTTCTTC. Its translation: CASYLGGYDEQFF.

Details on this clone: The junction does not match germline at one end; this may be a read error. The chain employs TRBV19 and TRBJ1-6; 7 nucleotides align to TRBD1. The germline gives CDR1 LNHDA, CDR2 SQIVND (reference sequence). This CDR3 spans 14 amino acids. CDR3 sequence (DNA): TGTGCCAGTAGTATGGGCGGACAGGCTCCCCCCCACCACTTT. Protein sequence: CASSMGGQAPPHHF.

The chain uses TRBV5-1 and TRBJ1-1, with D possibly matching TRBD1 (6 bases). In germline, CDR1 is SGHRS, CDR2 YFSETQ. This CDR3 spans 14 amino acids. With 0 bases removed from V and 11 bases from J, the gap between germline ends came to 17 bases. The CDR3, as DNA: TGCGCCAGCAGCTTGGGAGGCTGGGCAGGGGTGGCTTTCTTT. This sequence encodes CASSLGGWAGVAFF. Full variable domain (outside the CDR3, taken from reference TRBV5-1 and TRBJ1-1): KAGVTQTPRYLIKTRGQQVTLSCSPISGHRSVSWYQQTPGQGLQFLFEYFSETQRNKGNFPGRFSGRQFSNSRSEMNVSTLELGDSALYLCASSLGGWAGVAFFGQGTRLTVV.